The present entry profiles one TCR beta chain with its context. Its binding antigen is unknown. The input lacks base qualities; no much larger clone sits a single base away. The library relied on the immunoSEQ multiplex PCR assay. For the multiplex PCR, a mixture combining 60 forward primers for TCR Vbeta segments and 13 reverse primers for TCR Jbeta segments was used. Amplification of the CDR3 region of rearranged TCR beta genes was performed with a multiplex PCR assay on genomic DNA. The amplified TCR beta libraries were sequenced on the Illumina HiSeq System as 87-base-pair reads. Processing in the source paper ran as follows. A later analysis counted tens of millions of unique TCR beta chains across the 640 or so repertoires, and around 9.9 million of these chains were shared by at least two donors. Raw reads were error-corrected and collapsed into unique sequences with a nearest-neighbor algorithm that merged closely related sequences to remove PCR and sequencing errors. To assign V, D and J gene segments, CDR3 sequences were aligned to IMGT reference sequences. For a sequence to be retained, a match of at least six nucleotides to both a V gene segment and a J gene segment was required. Rearrangements were called productive when the CDR3 lacked stop codons and stayed in frame with V and J; all others were non-productive. Following IMGT convention, CDR3 was defined as the stretch from the second conserved V-encoded cysteine up to the conserved J-encoded phenylalanine. In an earlier analysis of around 570 of the donors, sequences lacking an unambiguous match to a single V gene segment were excluded. An earlier analysis of fewer than 650 of the donors classified V segments as functional when productive rearrangements were above 56.7% and as segregating when the standard deviation between donors was above 5%. To diagnose cytomegalovirus status from the catalog of TCR beta chain sequences, a statistical classification framework was built. In a later analysis, V and J genes were assigned by comparing TCR nucleotide sequences against IMGT/GENE-DB human TR gene sequences. The TCRdist pipeline was used in a later analysis to assign CDR3 sequences and most-parsimonious VDJ recombination scenarios. In a later analysis, every TCR beta chain was defined by the combination of its CDR3 amino acid sequence and its V-gene family, and reads without a unique V-gene family were dropped. In a later analysis, 500 to 650 highly shared, low-generation-probability nucleotide sequences were removed to address suspected cross-contamination and a sequencing artifact. In a later analysis, a clonal expansion index was calculated for each public chain from normalized within-repertoire ranks of inferred template counts. Generation probabilities in a later analysis came from a VDJ recombination model fitted to out-of-frame rearrangements, and those results were checked against IGoR. In a later analysis, TCR-TCR, TCR-HLA and TCR-CMV co-occurrence was scored with hypergeometric tests, and a repertoire-size bias correction was applied to TCR pairs. To estimate false discovery rates, a later analysis permuted the HLA or CMV assignments 20 times. In a later analysis, co-occurring TCRs were grouped using DBSCAN, and TCRdist sequence similarity was added for clustering within HLA-allele-positive subsets. Co-occurrence clustering excluded repertoires with fewer than 30,000 or more than 120,000 public chains, plus five with anomalous nucleotide sharing. TCRdb took this table from immuneACCESS and kept in-frame rearrangements with V and J called. Such tables lack part of the clones; where checked against another copy, unresolved V genes explain under half of the gap, and the rest is unexplained. The V and J calls and the clone size are those of that table, but D and trimming were determined from the DNA. For this sample there are 100,000 to 150,000 clones; around 8.5% appear just once. Of the sample, 5% to 7% is held by the ten largest clones.

The germline V gene supplies CDR1 SGHDT and CDR2 YYEEEE. From the cysteine up to the phenylalanine, the CDR3 has a length of 15 residues. Just the 45-base CDR3 DNA is kept, in frame starting at base 1. The V and J ends are trimmed by 4 bases and 0 bases, leaving 13 bases between them. The sample is drawn from a study of cytomegalovirus exposure and HLA in healthy donors (dated by TCRdb to about 2017). Notes on the research overall: In an earlier analysis of some 550 of the donors, about 260 Gb of sequence data and roughly 100 million unique TCR beta sequences from 150 million to 200 million T cells were reported. Roughly 310 gigabases of sequencing data and approximately 85 million unique TCR sequences were included in an early release covering roughly 600 HLA-typed donors. Of the 300 to 450 genotyped donors, 65% to 90% fell in the genetic ancestry cluster associated with self-reported Caucasian donors. The study aimed to test whether signatures of past pathogen exposure could be identified by cataloging public T cell receptors. Using immunosequencing, the study profiled T cell repertoires from 666 subjects and related those repertoires to cytomegalovirus serostatus. In addition to the first cohort of approximately 650 subjects, a separate validation cohort of some 120 different subjects was used. The study combined high-throughput TCR immunosequencing, statistical association of individual TCRs with disease status, and machine learning to predict cytomegalovirus infection status. To study patterns of TCR occurrence, a later analysis re-analyzed previously published TCR beta repertoires from around 670 donors and added high-resolution HLA genotyping. Rather than using new phenotypic data, the later analysis identified candidate immune exposures from TCR beta sequences and from how often those sequences occurred across donors. In an earlier analysis of a few hundred of the donors, high-throughput TCR beta sequencing was used to judge whether each TCR beta V gene segment behaved as functional or pseudogenic. Donor age, sex, ethnicity and CMV serostatus were collected together with the repertoire data. A later genetic analysis used genome-wide SNP genotypes for about 55% of the 666 donors, treating that subset as a discovery cohort. All discovery cohort repertoires had been generated using a single sequencing platform. Both class I and class II loci were covered by HLA typing, at four-digit resolution. Typing coverage differed by locus: A, B, C, DRB1 and DQB1 were typed in about 620-640 donors, DQA1 in 522, DPA1 in 600 to 610, and DPB1 in 472. Roughly five DR-DQ haplotypes were handled as single units for association and clustering because linkage in the cohort was strong. On average, around 240,000 unique TCR beta nucleotide sequences were sequenced per donor among a few hundred genotyped donors of the cohort, with roughly a sixth of those sequences being non-productive. Overall study outcomes, separate from this receptor: It was suggested by the authors that the approach could potentially be generalized to other disease states and immunological phenotypes. At a false discovery rate of 0.05, a later analysis linked 16,951 TCR beta sequences to specific HLA alleles. A total of 164 TCR beta chains were listed by the study as associated with cytomegalovirus. According to a later analysis, most CMV-associated TCR beta chains appeared to be HLA-restricted, and the HLA associations seemed to be driven largely by CMV exposure. Roughly uniform sequencing depth across donors was assumed in presence/absence analyses, although this assumption may not hold. A later genetic analysis reported fewer N-insertions in productive TCRs among donors in an Asian-associated ancestry cluster than the roughly 620-donor mean. Strong co-occurrence of HLA alleles, especially DR and DQ, made assigning TCR associations to individual alleles difficult. A later analysis reported that several top co-occurrence clusters appeared linked to parvovirus B19, influenza, CMV and Epstein-Barr virus. Cytomegalovirus status was reported to be diagnosed by the classifier with high specificity and sensitivity in both the original and validation cohorts. The cohort was sequenced for TCR beta chains only, and without alpha or paired-chain data the features that could be detected were limited. Some IMGT-functional V segments, including TRBV6-2 and TRBV6-3, could not be told apart with the 87-base-pair reads, so those segments were excluded. Because some donors lacked HLA typing at each locus, the association tests relied only on the typed subset. Because counts were too low, roughly 18 rarely observed V segments, including chromosome 9 orphons, were left out of the earlier analysis of approximately 580 of the donors. In vitro tests confirmed that a few of the cytomegalovirus-associated TCR beta chains recognize cytomegalovirus antigens. Linkage disequilibrium might explain the correlated functional status among segregating V segments, but an unknown experimental factor could not be excluded. While some public TCRs were present in many individuals, most TCR sequences turned up only very rarely across donors. A later analysis found that TCR association rates varied across HLA loci, with DRB1 alleles showing the most associated TCRs and HLA-C alleles the fewest. The sequencing pipeline was judged likely to have produced a cluster of highly shared sequence variants as a technical artifact. For the cohort, immune exposure information was limited to CMV serostatus. A further reported finding was that TCR beta sequences accurately predicted the HLA-A and HLA-B alleles for most subjects in the first cohort. An earlier analysis of 587 of the donors showed that most TCR beta V segments appeared in productive rearrangements either about 87% or about 30% of the time, which broadly matched IMGT annotations. Compared with equally common non-associated chains, HLA-associated TCR beta chains in a later analysis were more clonally expanded and had lower generation probabilities. An association between a missense DCLRE1C variant and V-gene and J-gene trimming of TCR beta chains was found in a later genetic analysis and replicated in an independent cohort.

The cohort comprised some 680 healthy bone marrow donors. All cohort members were sampled while nominally healthy, although unrecorded immune exposures were likely present. The donor tested CMV seronegative, placing the donor among the 300 to 450 seronegative members of the cohort. Every donor gave a peripheral blood sample, and the peripheral blood mononuclear cells from that sample were used for TCR beta sequencing. The Qiagen DNeasy Blood Extraction Kit was used to extract genomic DNA from the blood cell samples. The rearrangement combines TRBV5-6 with TRBJ2-5; TRBD2 is a possible D gene, resting on 6 matching bases. The sequencing sample was made of PBMCs. The TCR comes from a man between 35 and 55 years old in good health and CMV-seronegative. The DNA reads TGTGCCAGCAGCCGTACCGGGACTTACCAAGAGACCCAGTACTTC. Its protein product is CASSRTGTYQETQYF.